This entry features one T cell receptor beta chain sequence. Antigen unknown. These data are taken from a study of blood T cells in healthy people across ages. General study results and limits: CMV status of donors was unknown, possibly confounding expanded clonotype changes. Compared with aged donors, long-lived donors showed fewer expanded clones, suggesting selection. Per million T cells, TCR beta diversity dropped about linearly as age rose.

A second PCR of about 6 to 12 cycles used a sample-barcoded 5' primer and a J-beta primer mix. MiXCR was run by TCRdb on the 5' RACE reads, yielding one entry per CDR3 protein. This table has 1.5 million to 2 million distinct CDR3 sequences, 28% appearing once. PBMCs, at least 6 million per sample, were isolated. With 1 base removed from V and 0 bases from J, the gap between germline ends came to 10 bases. The CDR3 runs to 16 residues. Germline V CDR1 and CDR2: SGHVS, FNYEAQ. The chain joins TRBV7-6 to TRBJ1-5, with a weak D call TRBD1 (5 bases). The sample consisted of blood. The TCR sequence derives from a woman aged 25 to 39 in good health. The CDR3 bases are TGTGCCAGCAGCTTAGGGGGCGGCGGTAGCAATCAGCCCCAGCATTTT. Its protein is CASSLGGGGSNQPQHF.